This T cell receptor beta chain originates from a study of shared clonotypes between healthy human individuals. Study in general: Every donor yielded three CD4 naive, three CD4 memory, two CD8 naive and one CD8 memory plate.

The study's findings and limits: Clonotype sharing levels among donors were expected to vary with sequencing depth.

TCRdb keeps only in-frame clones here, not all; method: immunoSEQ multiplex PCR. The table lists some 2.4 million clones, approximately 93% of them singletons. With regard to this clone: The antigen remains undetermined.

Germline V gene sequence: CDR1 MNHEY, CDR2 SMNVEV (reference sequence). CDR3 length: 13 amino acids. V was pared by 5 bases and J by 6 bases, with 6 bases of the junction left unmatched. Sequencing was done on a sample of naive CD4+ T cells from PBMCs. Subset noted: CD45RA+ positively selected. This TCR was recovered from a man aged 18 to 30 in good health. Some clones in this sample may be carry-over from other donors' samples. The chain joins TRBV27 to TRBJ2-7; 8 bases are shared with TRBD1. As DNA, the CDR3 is TGTGCCAGCAGTGGGCACACAGGGGGCGAGCAGTACTTC. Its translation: CASSGHTGGEQYF.